Sequencing of this T cell receptor (beta chain) was carried out in a study of response to subunit inactivated influenza vaccine. Study conclusions and caveats: Only a handful of new T cells, the authors suggested, are recruited with each seasonal influenza vaccination.

On this clonotype: Antigen: not known.

V was trimmed by 2 bases and J by 3 bases, leaving 15 bases between them. Germline V gene sequence: CDR1 SGHRS, CDR2 YFSETQ. This CDR3 comprises 15 residues. One entry per CDR3 protein, called by TCRdb with MiXCR from the RT-PCR reads. The top ten clones hold roughly 13% of a sample with 500,000 to 550,000 distinct CDR3 sequences, less than 10% of them seen once. The sequencing used PBMCs from blood, collected around 25 months after vaccination. This TCR was recovered from a man between 50 and 69 years old who received an inactivated influenza vaccine. The V call is TRBV5-1, the J call TRBJ2-7; maybe TRBD1 (5 bases). The CDR3 bases are TGCGCCAGCAGCTTCACGACAGACGAAGTCTACGAGCAGTACTTC. This codes for CASSFTTDEVYEQYF.